The next 15 T cell receptor beta chains were all read from a single sample in a study of T cell repertoires in cytomegalovirus infection. TCRdb re-derived calls from the reads in MiXCR, one entry per CDR3 protein. The profile shows approximately 700,000 distinct CDR3 sequences, 35% to 45% of them singletons. The specimen sequenced was PBMCs. The receptors stem from a human donor in good health (CMV status not recorded). Some clones in this sample may be carry-over from other donors' samples.

This clonotype was seen more than once but under ten times. The V call is TRBV20-1, the J call TRBJ2-1; D uncertain. There are 14 residues in the CDR3. CDR1 is DFQATT and CDR2 is SNEGSKA in the germline V gene (reference sequence). Trimming took 5 bases from V and 0 from J, leaving 11 bases between them. CDR3 sequence reads: CSAFPQSSYNEQFF. For the CDR3, the DNA is TGCAGTGCTTTCCCCCAAAGCTCCTACAATGAGCAGTTCTTC.

V usage is TRBV7-8 and J usage is TRBJ2-7, with 12 nucleotides matching TRBD1. Germline V lookup: CDR1 SGHVS, CDR2 FQNEAQ. The length of the CDR3 is 15 residues. V was pared by 5 bases and J by 4 bases, with 6 bases of the junction left unmatched. The CDR3 loop is CASSVGTGGRYEQYF. CDR3 sequence (DNA): TGTGCCAGCAGCGTAGGGACAGGGGGCAGGTACGAGCAGTACTTC.

This clonotype was picked up a small number of times. The chain is built from TRBV20-1 and TRBJ2-7; 11 bases are a match to TRBD1. The length of the CDR3 is 14 residues. Germline CDR1 is DFQATT and CDR2 is SNEGSKA (reference sequence). V was pared by 3 bases and J by 3 bases, with 4 bases of the junction left unmatched. The CDR3 nucleotides are TGCAGTGCTAGTAGGGACAGGGGGGGCTACGAGCAGTACTTC. Protein sequence: CSASRDRGGYEQYF.

V and J are TRBV7-2 and TRBJ2-1; 9 bases line up with TRBD1. V dropped 2 bases and J dropped 5; count of bases not matched to a gene: 7. This CDR3 region has 16 residues. Germline V gene lookup returns CDR1 SGHTA and CDR2 FQGNSA. The CDR3 region is CASSLIPGTGNNEQFF. The CDR3 DNA reads as TGTGCCAGCAGCTTAATCCCCGGGACAGGGAACAATGAGCAGTTCTTC.

Concerning this clonotype itself: Because the CDR3 is missing its conserved closing phenylalanine or tryptophan, this is likely a read error. The chain carries TRBV6-5 and TRBJ2-7, with TRBD1 identical over 9 bases. This CDR3 is built from 16 residues. Germline CDR1 and CDR2: MNHEY and SVGAGI. J lost 6 bases, V lost 8 bases, and 17 bases had no gene match. The CDR3 region is CASSYSLRDRVGEQYL. CDR3 in DNA: TGTGCCAGCTCGTACTCGCTACGGGACAGGGTTGGCGAGCAGTACTTA.

This clonotype was recorded a few times. This chain links TRBV12-3 or TRBV12-4 with TRBJ2-2, with 12 bases identical to TRBD2. Trimming removed 6 bases from V and 5 bases from J; junction bases left unmatched: 4. The length of the CDR3 is 15 residues. CDR3 region: CASRPGTSGTGELFF. The CDR3 DNA is TGTGCCAGCAGACCTGGGACTAGCGGGACCGGGGAGCTGTTTTTT.

This clonotype was seen repeatedly, ten times or more. V usage is TRBV7-2 and J usage is TRBJ1-5, with a tentative D call TRBD1 (5 bases). The germline V gene encodes CDR1 SGHTA and CDR2 FQGNSA. V lost 1 base and J 5 bases, leaving 9 bases between the germline ends. The CDR3 loop spans 14 amino acids. As DNA, the CDR3 is TGTGCCAGCAGCTTAGTGTTAGGGGATCAGCCCCAGCATTTT. Its protein is CASSLVLGDQPQHF.

This clonotype has a count of ten or more. The chain combines TRBV7-2 with TRBJ2-7; TRBD1 might be the D (6 bases). CDR1 SGHTA and CDR2 FQGNSA come from the germline V gene. Trimming shortened V by 5 bases and J by 2 bases, and 13 bases separated the two germline ends. The CDR3 has 14 residues. Here the CDR3 DNA reads TGTGCCAGCAGCCCCTACCGGGACACCTACGAGCAGTACTTC. Translation: CASSPYRDTYEQYF.

This chain connects TRBV5-1 to TRBJ2-7; the match to TRBD1 covers 9 bases. CDR3 length equals 14 residues. The V gene's germline CDR1 is SGHRS and CDR2 YFSETQ. V was pared by 9 bases and J by 6 bases, with 13 bases of the junction left unmatched. CDR3 DNA sequence: TGCGCCACTAGGACAGGGGAGGGGATTTCCGAGCAGTACTTC. Its protein product is CATRTGEGISEQYF.

This clonotype turned up a few times. A much bigger clone sits one base away, suggesting this may be a read error. Because it lacks the conserved phenylalanine or tryptophan at the end, this CDR3 is likely a read error. V usage is TRBV7-2 and J usage is TRBJ2-7; D is undetermined. This CDR3 comprises 11 residues. The germline V and J ends were trimmed by 5 bases and 6 bases, with 8 bases remaining between them. Germline CDR1 is SGHTA and CDR2 is FQGNSA. The CDR3 spells CASSPRREQYL. The CDR3 DNA sequence: TGTGCCAGCAGCCCTCGGCGCGAGCAGTACTTA.

This rearrangement joins TRBV28 to TRBJ2-5; TRBD1 matches at 10 bases. V lost 7 bases and J lost 5; bases outside the gene matches: 13. This CDR3 has 16 residues. The germline gives CDR1 MDHEN, CDR2 SYDVKM. The DNA of the CDR3 is TGTGCCAGCACTATTCCGGGACAGGGGATTGTGGAGACCCAGTACTTC. Protein product: CASTIPGQGIVETQYF.

This rearrangement joins TRBV7-2 to TRBJ1-5; weak D call: TRBD1 (5 bases). V lost 3 bases and J 0 bases, leaving 9 bases between the germline ends. Germline CDR1 and CDR2: SGHTA and FQGNSA. The CDR3 spans 15 residues. The CDR3 here is CASSFQGYSNQPQHF. The CDR3 DNA sequence: TGTGCCAGCAGCTTCCAGGGATATAGCAATCAGCCCCAGCATTTT.

The chain is built from TRBV4-1 and TRBJ2-5; the D call may be TRBD1 or TRBD2 (5 bases each). V lost 1 base and J 5 bases, leaving 14 bases between the germline ends. Germline assignment: CDR1 MGHRA and CDR2 YSYEKL. CDR3 size: 15 residues. CDR3 residues: CASSQVTGGRETQYF. DNA for the CDR3: TGCGCCAGCAGCCAAGTGACTGGGGGTAGGGAGACCCAGTACTTC.

This clonotype was recorded only once. Its ends do not fully match the called genes, so a read error is possible. The chain links TRBV7-6 to TRBJ2-5, with 13 bases that match TRBD2. CDR1 and CDR2 from the germline V gene are SGHVS and FNYEAQ. This CDR3 contains 16 residues. This chain's CDR3 is CASSQTGLAGTETQYF. Written as DNA, the CDR3 is TGTGCTAGCAGCCAGACGGGACTAGCGGGAACAGAGACCCAGTACTTC.

This clonotype has more than one count but fewer than ten. This chain links TRBV27 with TRBJ2-7, with D possibly matching TRBD2 (5 bases). The CDR3 consists of 16 residues. Germline V gene data show CDR1 as MNHEY and CDR2 as SMNVEV (reference sequence). V was clipped by 3 bases and J by 6 bases, with 21 bases between them. CDR3 sequence reads: CASSLTLGSHVVEQYF. The CDR3, as DNA: TGTGCCAGCAGTTTGACGTTAGGGAGTCACGTTGTCGAGCAGTACTTC.